A selection of T cell receptor beta chains follows, all from one sample in a study of blood T cell repertoires in COVID-19. Clones were sequenced by immunoSEQ multiplex PCR, and TCRdb holds only the in-frame ones, with some missing. The sample yields around 200,000 clones, over 70% seen once. Sequenced sample: peripheral blood. The receptors shown here come from a man aged 35-49 years with active or convalescent COVID-19. CDR3s include the opening cysteine and the closing phenylalanine or tryptophan. Fields, in order: D gene, clone size, J gene, V gene, CDR3 protein, CDR3 DNA. The D gene is left open where the match is weak. Size is stated for part of the rows, as once, few or many counts, or as a class when the clone is expanded.

D: TRBD1
size: -
J: TRBJ2-7
V: TRBV6-1
CDR3: CASGSDRVSEQYF
DNA: TGTGCCAGCGGGTCGGACAGGGTTTCCGAGCAGTACTTC

D: TRBD2
size: once
J: TRBJ2-5
V: TRBV7-3
CDR3: CASSLTVVAGSPETQYF
DNA: TGTGCCAGCAGCTTAACTGTGGTAGCGGGGTCCCCAGAGACCCAGTACTTC

D: TRBD1
size: -
J: TRBJ2-7
V: TRBV11-3
CDR3: CASSLRDRAYEQYF
DNA: TGTGCCAGCAGTCTCCGGGACAGAGCCTACGAGCAGTACTTC

D: -
size: -
J: TRBJ1-5
V: TRBV19
CDR3: CASTGIQNQPQHF
DNA: TGTGCCAGTACCGGGATCCAAAATCAGCCCCAGCATTTT

D: TRBD1
size: -
J: TRBJ1-1
V: TRBV4-3
CDR3: CASSPEGQKNTEAFF
DNA: TGCGCCAGCAGCCCCGAGGGACAGAAGAACACTGAAGCTTTCTTT

D: -
size: -
J: TRBJ2-3
V: TRBV7-2
CDR3: CASRNPGGLGDTQYF
DNA: TGTGCCAGCAGGAACCCAGGGGGGCTGGGGGATACGCAGTATTTT

D: -
size: -
J: TRBJ1-1
V: TRBV7-3
CDR3: CASSLSPGDTEAFF
DNA: TGTGCCAGCAGCTTAAGCCCGGGAGACACTGAAGCTTTCTTT

D: -
size: -
J: TRBJ1-6
V: TRBV18
CDR3: CASSSDSTNSPLHF
DNA: TGTGCCAGCTCTTCGGACAGTACAAATTCACCCCTCCACTTT

D: TRBD1
size: -
J: TRBJ1-1
V: TRBV5-1
CDR3: CASSLGQGATRTNTEAFF
DNA: TGCGCCAGCAGCTTGGGACAGGGGGCGACCCGCACGAACACTGAAGCTTTCTTT

D: -
size: -
J: TRBJ2-1
V: TRBV5-4
CDR3: CASSLGAGASYNEQFF
DNA: TGTGCCAGCAGCTTGGGCGCGGGGGCTTCCTACAATGAGCAGTTCTTC

D: TRBD1
size: -
J: TRBJ1-2
V: TRBV4-1
CDR3: CASSLTETGLDWGYTF
DNA: TGCGCCAGCAGCCTTACAGAGACAGGGTTAGACTGGGGCTACACCTTC

D: -
size: once
J: TRBJ1-1
V: TRBV6-5
CDR3: CASRPPYMNTEAFF
DNA: TGTGCCAGCAGGCCGCCATACATGAACACTGAAGCTTTCTTT

D: -
size: -
J: TRBJ2-3
V: TRBV30
CDR3: CAWSTGSGTDTQYF
DNA: TGTGCCTGGAGTACTGGAAGCGGTACAGATACGCAGTATTTT

D: -
size: -
J: TRBJ1-3
V: TRBV6-5
CDR3: CASRREFDPGNTIYF
DNA: TGTGCCAGCCGTCGGGAATTTGACCCTGGAAACACCATATATTTT

D: TRBD2
size: -
J: TRBJ2-1
V: TRBV6-5
CDR3: CASSTPSRGGFEQFF
DNA: TGTGCCAGCAGCACTCCGAGTCGGGGGGGCTTTGAGCAGTTCTTC

D: -
size: -
J: TRBJ1-2
V: TRBV19
CDR3: CASIGGTNYGYTF
DNA: TGTGCCAGTATTGGCGGAACTAACTATGGCTACACCTTC

D: -
size: -
J: TRBJ1-3
V: TRBV4-3
CDR3: CASSQDRGFSGNTIYF
DNA: TGCGCCAGCAGCCAAGACAGGGGATTCTCTGGAAACACCATATATTTT

D: -
size: -
J: TRBJ2-3
V: TRBV11-3
CDR3: CASRHRDTDTQYF
DNA: TGTGCCAGCAGGCACCGGGACACAGATACGCAGTATTTT

D: TRBD2
size: -
J: TRBJ2-7
V: TRBV6-1
CDR3: CASSDRTGAGGYEQYF
DNA: TGTGCCAGCAGTGACAGGACGGGCGCGGGAGGGTACGAGCAGTACTTC

D: TRBD1
size: -
J: TRBJ1-2
V: TRBV30
CDR3: CACPGQRYGYTF
DNA: TGTGCCTGTCCGGGACAGCGCTATGGCTACACCTTC

D: -
size: -
J: TRBJ1-2
V: TRBV6-5
CDR3: CASSYSGLDIYGYTF
DNA: TGTGCCAGCAGTTACTCTGGCCTCGATATCTATGGCTACACCTTC

D: TRBD2
size: -
J: TRBJ2-7
V: TRBV7-2
CDR3: CASSVSGGQIPYEQYF
DNA: TGTGCCAGCAGCGTTAGCGGGGGGCAGATTCCATACGAGCAGTACTTC

D: -
size: few
J: TRBJ1-5
V: TRBV27
CDR3: CASSISGWRDQPQHF
DNA: TGTGCCAGCAGTATCTCGGGTTGGAGGGATCAGCCCCAGCATTTT

D: -
size: -
J: TRBJ1-1
V: TRBV5-1
CDR3: CASSPNMNTEAFF
DNA: TGCGCCAGCAGCCCCAACATGAACACTGAAGCTTTCTTT

D: -
size: -
J: TRBJ1-1
V: TRBV6-7
CDR3: CASFHLGPGTEAFF
DNA: TGTGCCAGCTTTCACTTGGGGCCCGGCACTGAAGCTTTCTTT

D: TRBD1
size: -
J: TRBJ1-1
V: TRBV2
CDR3: CASSEGQGDTEAFF
DNA: TGTGCCAGCAGTGAGGGACAGGGGGACACTGAAGCTTTCTTT

D: -
size: -
J: TRBJ1-5
V: TRBV7-2
CDR3: CASSLAHGEAGNQPQHF
DNA: TGTGCCAGCAGCTTAGCGCATGGGGAGGCCGGCAATCAGCCCCAGCATTTT

D: TRBD2
size: -
J: TRBJ2-5
V: TRBV11-1
CDR3: CASSPRTSGTKETQYF
DNA: TGTGCCAGCAGCCCGCGGACTAGCGGGACCAAAGAGACCCAGTACTTC

D: -
size: -
J: TRBJ2-2
V: TRBV11-3
CDR3: CASSSPGELFF
DNA: TGTGCCAGCAGCTCCCCGGGGGAGCTGTTTTTT

D: -
size: few
J: TRBJ2-4
V: TRBV6-5
CDR3: CASVPGYGENIQYF
DNA: TGTGCCAGTGTCCCGGGGTATGGGGAAAACATTCAGTACTTC

D: -
size: -
J: TRBJ1-1
V: TRBV19
CDR3: CASSIERGRYTEAFF
DNA: TGTGCCAGTAGTATAGAGAGAGGGAGATACACTGAAGCTTTCTTT

D: TRBD1
size: -
J: TRBJ2-3
V: TRBV4-1
CDR3: CASSQDRDRGFTDTQYF
DNA: TGCGCCAGCAGCCAAGACCGGGACAGGGGGTTTACAGATACGCAGTATTTT

D: TRBD1
size: -
J: TRBJ2-5
V: TRBV27
CDR3: CASRQRQGRTQYF
DNA: TGTGCCAGCAGACAGAGACAGGGAAGGACCCAGTACTTC

D: TRBD1
size: -
J: TRBJ1-6
V: TRBV7-9
CDR3: CASSLTGDSPLHF
DNA: TGTGCCAGCAGTTTAACAGGGGATTCACCCCTCCACTTT

D: TRBD1
size: -
J: TRBJ1-2
V: TRBV6-6
CDR3: CASSRSKGQGRDYGYTF
DNA: TGTGCCAGCAGTAGATCTAAAGGACAGGGTAGGGACTATGGCTACACCTTC

D: TRBD1
size: few
J: TRBJ1-6
V: TRBV30
CDR3: CAWRTGNSYNSPLHF
DNA: TGTGCCTGGAGGACAGGGAACTCCTATAATTCACCCCTCCACTTT

D: -
size: -
J: TRBJ2-3
V: TRBV6-5
CDR3: CASTGQTDTQYF
DNA: TGTGCCAGTACAGGGCAGACGGATACGCAGTATTTT